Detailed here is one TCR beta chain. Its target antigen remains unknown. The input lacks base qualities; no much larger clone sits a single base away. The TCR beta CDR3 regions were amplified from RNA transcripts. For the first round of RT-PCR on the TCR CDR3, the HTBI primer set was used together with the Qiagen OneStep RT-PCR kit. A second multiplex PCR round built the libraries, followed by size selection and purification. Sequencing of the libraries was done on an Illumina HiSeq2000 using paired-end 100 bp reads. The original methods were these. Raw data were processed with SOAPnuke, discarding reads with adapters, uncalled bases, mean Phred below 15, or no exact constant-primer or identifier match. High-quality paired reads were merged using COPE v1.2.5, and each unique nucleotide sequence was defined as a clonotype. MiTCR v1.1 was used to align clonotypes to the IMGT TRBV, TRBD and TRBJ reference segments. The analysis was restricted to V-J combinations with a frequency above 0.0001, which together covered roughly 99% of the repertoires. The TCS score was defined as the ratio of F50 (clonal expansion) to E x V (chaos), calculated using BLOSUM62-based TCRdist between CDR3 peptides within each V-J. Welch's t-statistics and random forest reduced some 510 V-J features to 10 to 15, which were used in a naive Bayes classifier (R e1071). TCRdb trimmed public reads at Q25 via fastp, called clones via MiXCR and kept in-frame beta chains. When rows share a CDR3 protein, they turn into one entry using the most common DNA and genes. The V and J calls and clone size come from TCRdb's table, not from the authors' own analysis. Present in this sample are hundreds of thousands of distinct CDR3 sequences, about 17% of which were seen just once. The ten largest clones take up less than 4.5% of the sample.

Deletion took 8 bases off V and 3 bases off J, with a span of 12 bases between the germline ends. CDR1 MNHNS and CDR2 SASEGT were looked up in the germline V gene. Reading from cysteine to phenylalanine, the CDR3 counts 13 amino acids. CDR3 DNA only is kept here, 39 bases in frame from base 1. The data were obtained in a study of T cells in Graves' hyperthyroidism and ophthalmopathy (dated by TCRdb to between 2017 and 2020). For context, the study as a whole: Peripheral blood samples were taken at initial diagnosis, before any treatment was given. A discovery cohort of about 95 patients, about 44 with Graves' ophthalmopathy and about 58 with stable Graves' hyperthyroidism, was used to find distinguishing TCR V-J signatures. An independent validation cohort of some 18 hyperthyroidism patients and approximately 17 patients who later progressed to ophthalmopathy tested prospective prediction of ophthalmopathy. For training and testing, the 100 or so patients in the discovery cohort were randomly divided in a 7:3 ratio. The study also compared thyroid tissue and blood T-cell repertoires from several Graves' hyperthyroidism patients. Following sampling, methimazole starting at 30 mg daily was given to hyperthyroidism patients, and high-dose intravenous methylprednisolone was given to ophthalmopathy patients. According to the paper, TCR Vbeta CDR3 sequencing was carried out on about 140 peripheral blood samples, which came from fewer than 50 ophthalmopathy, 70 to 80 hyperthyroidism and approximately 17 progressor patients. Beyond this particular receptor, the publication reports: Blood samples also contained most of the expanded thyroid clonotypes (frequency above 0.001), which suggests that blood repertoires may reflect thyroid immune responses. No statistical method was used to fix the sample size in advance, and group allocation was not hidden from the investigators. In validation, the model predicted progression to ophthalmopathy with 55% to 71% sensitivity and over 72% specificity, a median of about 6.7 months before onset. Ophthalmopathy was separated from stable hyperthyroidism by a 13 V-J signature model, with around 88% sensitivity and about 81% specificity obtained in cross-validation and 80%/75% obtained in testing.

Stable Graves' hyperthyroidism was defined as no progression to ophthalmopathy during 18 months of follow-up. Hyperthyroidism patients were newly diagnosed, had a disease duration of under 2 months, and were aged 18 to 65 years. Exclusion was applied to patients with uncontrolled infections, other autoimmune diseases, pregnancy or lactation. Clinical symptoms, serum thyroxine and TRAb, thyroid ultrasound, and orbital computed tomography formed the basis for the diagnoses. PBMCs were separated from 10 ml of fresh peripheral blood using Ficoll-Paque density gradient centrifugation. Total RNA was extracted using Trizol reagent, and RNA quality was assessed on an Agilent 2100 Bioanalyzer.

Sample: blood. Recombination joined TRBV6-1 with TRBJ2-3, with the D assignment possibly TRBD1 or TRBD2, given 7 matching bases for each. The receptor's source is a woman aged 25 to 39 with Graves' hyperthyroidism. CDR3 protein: CASGRGGTDTQYF. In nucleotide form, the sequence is TGTGCCAGCGGCAGGGGGGGTACAGATACGCAGTATTTT.